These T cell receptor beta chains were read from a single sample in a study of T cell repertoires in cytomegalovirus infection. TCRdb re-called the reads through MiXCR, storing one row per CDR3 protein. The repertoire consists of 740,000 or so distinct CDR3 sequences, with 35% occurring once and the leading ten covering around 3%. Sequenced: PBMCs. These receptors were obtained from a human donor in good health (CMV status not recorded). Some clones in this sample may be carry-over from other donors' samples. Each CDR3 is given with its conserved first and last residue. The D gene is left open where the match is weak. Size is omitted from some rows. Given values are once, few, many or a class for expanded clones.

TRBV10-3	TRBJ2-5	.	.	TGTGCCAAGGGGCCCGATAGGGAGACCCAGTACTTC	CAKGPDRETQYF
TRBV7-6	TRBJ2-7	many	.	TGTGCCAGCAGCTTAGTGGGAGATGGTTACGAGCAGTACTTC	CASSLVGDGYEQYF
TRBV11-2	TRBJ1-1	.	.	TGTGCCAGCAGCCCCACCGCGCGGGCTGAAGCTTTCTTT	CASSPTARAEAFF
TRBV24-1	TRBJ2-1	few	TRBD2	TGTGCCACCAGTGATGCCCTCGTAGCGGGAGGGCCTCGGAATGAGCAGTTCTTC	CATSDALVAGGPRNEQFF
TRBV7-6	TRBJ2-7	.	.	TGTGCCAGCAGCTCCCGACCGGAAGGGGACGAGCAGTACTTC	CASSSRPEGDEQYF
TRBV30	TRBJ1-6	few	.	TGTGCCTGGACCGGGGCCTCCTCGGGGAATTCACCCCTCCACTTT	CAWTGASSGNSPLHF
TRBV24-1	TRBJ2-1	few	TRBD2	TGTGCCACCAGTGGCACTGTCGGTTTGGGGACTAGCGGCTCCTACAATGAGCAGTTCTTC	CATSGTVGLGTSGSYNEQFF
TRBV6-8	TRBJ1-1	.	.	TGTGCCAGCAGTCGACGACAGGCCTTTAATACTGAAGCTTTCTTT	CASSRRQAFNTEAFF
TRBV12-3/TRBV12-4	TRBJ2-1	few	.	TGTGCCAGCAGCCCCCTTACAGTTTCCCCCTACAATGAGCAGTTCTTC	CASSPLTVSPYNEQFF
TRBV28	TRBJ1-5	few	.	TGTGCCAGCACCTCCCCCTTAGGGGTTAGCAATCAGCCCCAGCATTTT	CASTSPLGVSNQPQHF
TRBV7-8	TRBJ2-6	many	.	TGTGCCAGCAGCTTAGAGGCTGGGGCCAACGTCCTGACTTTC	CASSLEAGANVLTF
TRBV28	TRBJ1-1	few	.	TGTGCCAGCAGTGACTGGACAGAAAACACTGAAGCTTTCTTT	CASSDWTENTEAFF
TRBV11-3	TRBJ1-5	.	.	TGTGCCAGCAGCTTAGTCTCCGCCCGCAATCAGCCCCAGCATTTT	CASSLVSARNQPQHF
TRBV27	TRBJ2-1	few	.	TGTGCCAGCAGTTTCAGGGGGGGGCGCCACAATGAGCAGTTCTTC	CASSFRGGRHNEQFF
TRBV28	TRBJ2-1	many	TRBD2	TGTGCCATCCTGAGCGGGAGTCCCCACAATGAGCAGTTCTTC	CAILSGSPHNEQFF
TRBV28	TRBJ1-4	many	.	TGTGCCAGCAGTTTCTACAGGGCAACTAATGAAAAACTGTTTTTT	CASSFYRATNEKLFF
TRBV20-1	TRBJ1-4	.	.	TGCAGTGCTAAGAGGTCACAGGGAGAGAGTGAAAAACTGTTTTTT	CSAKRSQGESEKLFF
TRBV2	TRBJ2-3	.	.	TGTGCCAGCATGGTAGCGGACTTCACAGATACGCAGTATTTT	CASMVADFTDTQYF
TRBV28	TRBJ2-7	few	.	TGTGCCAGCAGTACAGATATCTACGAGCAGTACTTC	CASSTDIYEQYF
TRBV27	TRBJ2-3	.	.	TGTGCCAGAAGAATCGGACAGTCTAGCACAGATACGCAGTATTTT	CARRIGQSSTDTQYF
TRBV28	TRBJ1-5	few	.	TGTGCCGCGGTGGCAGAGACAGGCCACAATCAGCCCCAGCATTTT	CAAVAETGHNQPQHF
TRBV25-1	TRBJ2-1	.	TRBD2	TGTGCCAGCAGGGCTAGCGGTTTCTACGGGGAGCAGTTCTTC	CASRASGFYGEQFF
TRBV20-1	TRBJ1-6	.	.	TGCAGTGCTAGAGCGGGGTTATCCTATAATTCACCCCTCCACTTT	CSARAGLSYNSPLHF
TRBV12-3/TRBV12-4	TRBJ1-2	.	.	TGTGCCAGCAGCTCCGGGACACTTAACTATGGCTACACCTTC	CASSSGTLNYGYTF
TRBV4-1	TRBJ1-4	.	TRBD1	TGCGCCAGCAGCCATACCCCGGGACAGGGGAGTGAAAAACTGTTTTTT	CASSHTPGQGSEKLFF
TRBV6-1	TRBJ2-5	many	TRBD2	TGTGCCAGCAGTGACTACCTAGCGGGGCAAGAGACCCAGTACTTC	CASSDYLAGQETQYF
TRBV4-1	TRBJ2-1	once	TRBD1	TGCGCCAGCAGCCAATTTTTAGGGGGCCGGGGCACTGAGCAGTTCTTC	CASSQFLGGRGTEQFF
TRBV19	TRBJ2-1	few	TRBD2	TGTGCCAGTAGTATAGAAAGAGCGGGGTTGTTCTTC	CASSIERAGLFF
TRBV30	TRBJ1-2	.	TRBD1	TGTGCCTGGAGTGAAGGGCAGGGGGCATATGGCTACACCTTC	CAWSEGQGAYGYTF
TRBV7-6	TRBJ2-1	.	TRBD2	TGTGCCAGCAGCTTAGGTGGCGGGGTAGCGGGCTCCTACAATGAGCAGTTCTTC	CASSLGGGVAGSYNEQFF
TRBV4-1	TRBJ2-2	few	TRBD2	TGCGCCAGCAGCCAGGGACTAGCGGACACCGGGGAGCTGTTTTTT	CASSQGLADTGELFF
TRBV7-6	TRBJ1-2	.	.	TGTGCCAGCAGCTTAGGGGTTTCGGTGACAGGAACTTATGGCTCAGCCTTC	CASSLGVSVTGTYGSAF
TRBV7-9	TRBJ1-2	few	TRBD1	TGTGCCAGCAGTCCCGGGAGGCAGGGGGCCACCTGGGACTATGGCTACACCTTC	CASSPGRQGATWDYGYTF
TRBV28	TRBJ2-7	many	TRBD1	TGTGCCAGCAGACCCTACAGGGGCACAAATTCCTACGAGCAGTACTTC	CASRPYRGTNSYEQYF
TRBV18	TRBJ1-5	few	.	TGTGCCAGCTCACCACGAGTACAGGGAGATCAGCCCCAGCATTTT	CASSPRVQGDQPQHF
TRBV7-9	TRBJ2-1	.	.	TGTGCCAGCAGCTTCAGGGAAGGGAAATCCTACAATGAGCAGTTCTTC	CASSFREGKSYNEQFF
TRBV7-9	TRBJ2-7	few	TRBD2	TGTGCCAGCAGCTTAGGGGGACTAGCGCCATCCTACGAGCAGTACTTC	CASSLGGLAPSYEQYF
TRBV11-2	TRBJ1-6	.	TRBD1	TGTGCCAGCAGCCCACTCCCGACAGGGGGAGGATCACCCCTCCACTTT	CASSPLPTGGGSPLHF
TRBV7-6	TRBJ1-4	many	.	TGTGCCAGCAGCTTACAGCCAACTAATGAAAAACTGTTTTTT	CASSLQPTNEKLFF
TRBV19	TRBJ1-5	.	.	TGTGCCAGTAGTATAGGGGACAAGGGAAGCAATCAGCCCCAGCATTTT	CASSIGDKGSNQPQHF
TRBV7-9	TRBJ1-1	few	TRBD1	TGTGCCAGCAGCTTCGGTCCCGGGACAGGGGTTGAAGCTTTCTTT	CASSFGPGTGVEAFF
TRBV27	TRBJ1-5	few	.	TGTGCCAGCAGTTCCACCGTAGGGCCCCGTCGAAGCAATCAGCCCCAGCATTTT	CASSSTVGPRRSNQPQHF
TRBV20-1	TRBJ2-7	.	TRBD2	TGCAGCGGAGCGGGGGCTAAGACCTACGAGCAGTACTTC	CSGAGAKTYEQYF
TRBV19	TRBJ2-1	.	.	TGTGCCAGTAACCCAGGGACCTACAATGAGCAGTTCTTC	CASNPGTYNEQFF
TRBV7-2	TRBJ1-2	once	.	TGTGCCAGCAGCTTACCTCCCTCGACAGGTTGGGGCTATGGCTACACCTTC	CASSLPPSTGWGYGYTF
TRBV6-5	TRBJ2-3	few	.	TGTGCCAGCAGTTACCAGGGTAGAAGCACAGATACGCAGTATTTT	CASSYQGRSTDTQYF
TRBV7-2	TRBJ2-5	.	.	TGTGCCAGCAGCTTGCTAGGGACTACCCAGTACTTC	CASSLLGTTQYF